The 17 T cell receptor beta chains presented below share a single source sample, sequenced in a study of blood T cell repertoires in COVID-19. This table comes from immunoSEQ multiplex PCR, and its TCRdb copy is limited to in-frame clones, with some not included. Counted here are roughly 400,000 clones, about nine tenths occurring once; the ten biggest clones make up about 0.57%. The sample taken for sequencing was PBMCs or T cells enriched from blood (not recorded which). Receptors originate from a man between 18 and 29 years old who had recovered from COVID-19.

The V gene is TRBV10-3, the J gene TRBJ1-1, with D perhaps TRBD1 (5 bases). The ends were cut back, 8 bases at V and 11 bases at J, with 18 bases in the middle. The length of the CDR3 is 12 residues. Germline V gene sequence: CDR1 ENHRY, CDR2 SYGVKD. The CDR3 sequence: CAIGGREGTAFF. The CDR3 DNA reads as TGTGCCATCGGGGGGAGGGAGGGAACGGCTTTCTTT.

The chain is built from TRBV7-6 and TRBJ2-2, with D possibly being TRBD2 (5 bases). Germline V gene lookup returns CDR1 SGHVS and CDR2 FNYEAQ. V dropped 2 bases and J dropped 4 bases, with 11 bases sitting between them. The CDR3 contains 15 residues. CDR3 region: CASSLWRRITGELFF. The CDR3 DNA reads as TGTGCCAGCAGCTTATGGCGGAGGATCACCGGGGAGCTGTTTTTT.

This chain uses TRBV9 with TRBJ2-1, with D tentatively TRBD1 (5 bases). Trimming removed 0 bases from V and 3 bases from J, with 13 bases in between. Germline CDR1 SGDLS, CDR2 YYNGEE. The CDR3 loop spans 16 amino acids. CDR3 DNA sequence: TGTGCCAGCAGCGTAGGGGTAGGGCAGGGCTACAATGAGCAGTTCTTC. Translated: CASSVGVGQGYNEQFF.

The CDR3 sequence is CATRQRTQDEQYF. The CDR3 DNA sequence: TGTGCCACCCGACAACGGACACAGGACGAGCAGTACTTC. The chain employs TRBV19 and TRBJ2-7; maybe TRBD1 (5 bases). The V end lost 10 bases, the J end lost 5 bases, and 18 bases lay between the germline ends. Germline values: CDR1 LNHDA, CDR2 SQIVND (reference sequence). The CDR3 is 13 residues long.

The chain uses TRBV28 and TRBJ2-7; TRBD2 is a possible D gene (6 bases). Germline CDR1 is MDHEN and CDR2 is SYDVKM. This CDR3 has 12 amino acids. The V and J ends lost 7 bases and 3 bases respectively, with 10 bases between them. CDR3 region: CASNERVYEQYF. As DNA, the CDR3 is TGTGCCAGCAACGAGCGGGTCTACGAGCAGTACTTC.

The rearrangement links TRBV6-5 to TRBJ1-2; D might be TRBD1 (5 bases). CDR1 MNHEY and CDR2 SVGAGI come from the germline V gene. The length of the CDR3 is 14 residues. With 8 bases removed from V and 1 base from J, the gap between germline ends came to 14 bases. CDR3 in DNA: TGTGCCAGCCTTAAAGGGGATATTAACTATGGCTACACCTTC. This encodes CASLKGDINYGYTF.

The gene calls are TRBV4-1 and TRBJ2-5; 7 nucleotides line up with TRBD2. The junction had 10 bases not matched to a gene; V was cut back by 4 bases and J by 2 bases. Germline V gene lookup returns CDR1 MGHRA and CDR2 YSYEKL. The CDR3 spans 16 residues. CDR3 in DNA: TGCGCCAGCAGCCGAAGTAGCGGGCGACCTCAAGAGACCCAGTACTTC. It yields the protein CASSRSSGRPQETQYF.

This clone has only one observation. The chain uses TRBV3-1 (or the pseudogene TRBV3-2) and TRBJ2-1; 7 bases align to TRBD2. V trimming: 4 bases; J trimming: 5 bases; junction bases outside the gene matches: 8. CDR1 is LGHDT, CDR2 YNNKEL, per germline (reference sequence). This CDR3 has 15 amino acids. CDR3 nucleotides: TGTGCCAGCAGCCCCCGGCGGGGGTCCAACAATGAGCAGTTCTTC. Amino acids: CASSPRRGSNNEQFF.

V usage is TRBV7-7 and J usage is TRBJ2-3, with 9 bases fitting TRBD2. V lost 2 bases, J lost 4 bases, and 13 bases stayed unmatched. This CDR3 is built from 18 residues. CDR1 is SSHAT, CDR2 FNYEAQ, per germline (reference sequence). The CDR3 here is CASSLFLTAGGPPDTQYF. DNA for the CDR3: TGTGCCAGCAGCTTATTCTTAACGGCGGGAGGGCCCCCAGATACGCAGTATTTT. Full variable domain (missing parts from reference TRBV7-7 and TRBJ2-3): GAGVSQSPRYKVTKRGQDVTLRCDPISSHATLYWYQQALGQGPEFLTYFNYEAQPDKSGLPSDRFSAERPEGSISTLTIQRTEQRDSAMYRCASSLFLTAGGPPDTQYFGPGTRLTVL.

The chain couples TRBV30 to TRBJ2-7; no clear D gene. The CDR3 extends over 11 amino acids. Germline-derived CDR1 and CDR2 are GTSNPN and SVGIG (reference sequence). Trimming removed 2 bases at V and 1 base at J, with 3 bases between. Written as DNA, the CDR3 is TGTGCCTGGAGTTCTTCCTACGAGCAGTACTTC. Translated: CAWSSSYEQYF.

V and J are TRBV18 and TRBJ2-5; TRBD2 matches at 12 bases. Germline CDR1 reads KGHSH; CDR2 reads LQKENI. Trimming took 2 bases from V and 3 from J; bases not matched to a gene: 1. This CDR3 region has 15 residues. The DNA for the CDR3 is TGTGCCAGCTCACCAGCTAGCGGGAGGGAAGAGACCCAGTACTTC. Translation gives CASSPASGREETQYF.

The rearrangement links TRBV12-5 to TRBJ1-1; maybe TRBD1 (6 bases). The V end lost 0 bases, the J end lost 3 bases, and 11 bases lay between the germline ends. CDR1 is LGHNT, CDR2 FRNRAP, per germline. The CDR3 contains 15 residues. The CDR3 nucleotides are TGTGCTAGTGGTTTGGTCGGACAGCCGGACACTGAAGCTTTCTTT. Translating gives CASGLVGQPDTEAFF.

The chain uses TRBV28 and TRBJ1-5, with 8 bases that match TRBD1. This CDR3 spans 15 amino acids. V lost 2 bases, J lost 3 bases, and 3 bases stayed unmatched. Germline CDR1 reads MDHEN; CDR2 reads SYDVKM. CDR3 residues: CASSLDRGDNQPQHF. The CDR3 DNA sequence: TGTGCCAGCAGTTTAGACAGGGGTGACAATCAGCCCCAGCATTTT.

The genes are TRBV19 and TRBJ2-1; TRBD1 aligns across 11 bases. CDR3 length equals 17 residues. Germline CDR1 is LNHDA and CDR2 is SQIVND (reference sequence). Trimming took 5 bases from V and 1 from J; bases not matched to a gene: 7. The CDR3 DNA is TGTGCCAGTAGTGGGGGACAGGGGGTAGTGTCCTACAATGAGCAGTTCTTC. Translating gives CASSGGQGVVSYNEQFF.

The chain uses TRBV27 and TRBJ2-7, with 13 bases fitting TRBD2. Germline CDR1 and CDR2: MNHEY and SMNVEV (reference sequence). CDR3 length: 18 amino acids. Germline trimming cut 5 bases from V and 3 bases from J; bases unmatched to any gene: 13. This CDR3 is CASSATQTTSGGHYEQYF. The CDR3 bases are TGTGCCAGCAGTGCCACCCAAACGACTAGCGGGGGGCACTACGAGCAGTACTTC.

The chain combines TRBV6-5 with TRBJ2-7; D possibly corresponds to TRBD2 (6 bases). Trimming shortened V by 8 bases and J by 3 bases, and 14 bases separated the two germline ends. Germline lookup yields CDR1 MNHEY and CDR2 SVGAGI. The CDR3 is 13 amino acids. The CDR3 DNA sequence: TGTGCCAGCGCTCAGGGACTTTACTACGAGCAGTACTTC. Its protein is CASAQGLYYEQYF.

This chain connects TRBV2 to TRBJ1-4, with D possibly TRBD1 on 6 matching bases. V was cut by 4 bases and J by 6 bases, with 21 bases left in between. The CDR3 totals 17 residues. From germline, CDR1 is SNHLY and CDR2 FYNNEI. The CDR3 spells CASSGQRGGDLYEKLFF. The CDR3 DNA sequence: TGTGCCAGCAGTGGGCAGCGAGGGGGAGATTTATATGAAAAACTGTTTTTT.